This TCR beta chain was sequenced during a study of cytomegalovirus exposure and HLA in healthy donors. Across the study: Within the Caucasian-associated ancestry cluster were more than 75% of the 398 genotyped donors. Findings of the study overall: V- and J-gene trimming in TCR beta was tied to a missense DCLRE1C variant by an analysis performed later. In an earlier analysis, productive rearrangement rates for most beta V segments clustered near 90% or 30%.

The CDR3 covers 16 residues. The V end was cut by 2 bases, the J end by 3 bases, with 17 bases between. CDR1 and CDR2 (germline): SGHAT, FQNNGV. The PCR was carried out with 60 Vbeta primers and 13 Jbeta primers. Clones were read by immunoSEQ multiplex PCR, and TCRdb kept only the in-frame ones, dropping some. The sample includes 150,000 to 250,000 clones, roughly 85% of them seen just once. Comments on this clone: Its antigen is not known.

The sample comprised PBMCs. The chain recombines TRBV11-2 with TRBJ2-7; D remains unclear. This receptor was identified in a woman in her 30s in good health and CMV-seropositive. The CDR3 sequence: CASSLNFQYLDYEQYF. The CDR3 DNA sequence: TGTGCCAGCAGCTTAAATTTTCAGTACCTAGACTACGAGCAGTACTTC.